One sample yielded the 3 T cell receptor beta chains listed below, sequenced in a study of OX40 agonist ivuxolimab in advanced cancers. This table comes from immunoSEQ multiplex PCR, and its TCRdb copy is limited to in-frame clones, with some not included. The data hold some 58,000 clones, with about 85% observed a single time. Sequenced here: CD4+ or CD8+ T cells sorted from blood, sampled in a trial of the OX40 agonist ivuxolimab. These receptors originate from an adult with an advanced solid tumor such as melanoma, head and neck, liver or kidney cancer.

Here the CDR3 reads CAWGGSETQYF. In DNA form, the CDR3 reads TGTGCCTGGGGAGGAAGTGAGACCCAGTACTTC. V is TRBV30 and J is TRBJ2-5; D may be TRBD2 (5 bases). The germline V gene has CDR1 GTSNPN and CDR2 SVGIG (reference sequence). The germline V and J ends were trimmed by 5 bases and 5 bases, with 9 bases remaining between them. CDR3 length equals 11 residues.

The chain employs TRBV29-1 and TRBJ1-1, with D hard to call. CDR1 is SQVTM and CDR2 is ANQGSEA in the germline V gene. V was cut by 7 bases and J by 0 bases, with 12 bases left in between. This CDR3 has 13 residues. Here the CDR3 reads CSASGTLNTEAFF. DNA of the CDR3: TGCAGCGCCTCCGGAACTTTGAACACTGAAGCTTTCTTT.

CDR3 sequence (DNA): TGTGCCAGCAGCTTATCAAGGGGCACTGAAGCTTTCTTT. Its protein product is CASSLSRGTEAFF. V and J are TRBV7-6 and TRBJ1-1, with D possibly matching TRBD1 (5 bases). Germline V CDR1 and CDR2: SGHVS, FNYEAQ. The CDR3 runs 13 residues. Trimming removed 2 bases from V and 4 bases from J, with 8 bases in between.